These 4 T cell receptor beta chains originate from one sample sequenced in a study of a mutant IDH1 vaccine in newly diagnosed glioma. The antigens these receptors bind are not known. Time point meaning: week 5, during vaccination. Vaccination used 300 ug of mutant IDH1 20-mer peptide per dose, with topical imiquimod. The method was immunoSEQ multiplex PCR; TCRdb's version includes in-frame clones alone and lacks a portion of them. The table records around 52,000 clones, about 87% of them present only once. The material was PBMCs, obtained from a glioma patient whose treatment included an IDH1 peptide vaccine. The origin of the receptors is a woman aged 40 to 50 with glioma.

The V call is TRBV7-2, the J call TRBJ2-3; D gene uncertain. The CDR3 is 13 amino acids. Germline V gene data show CDR1 as SGHTA and CDR2 as FQGNSA. V was cut by 1 base and J by 0 bases, with 2 bases left in between. CDR3 in amino acids: CASSLGSTDTQYF. The DNA for the CDR3 is TGTGCCAGCAGCTTAGGAAGCACAGATACGCAGTATTTT.

The gene calls are TRBV19 and TRBJ1-4, with D possibly being TRBD1 (6 bases). The CDR3 loop spans 15 amino acids. CDR1 is LNHDA and CDR2 is SQIVND in the germline V gene (reference sequence). The germline V and J ends were trimmed by 8 bases and 3 bases, with 16 bases remaining between them. CDR3 sequence (DNA): TGTGCCAGTGTCGATCCCGCAGGGGCTAATGAAAAACTGTTTTTT. It specifies CASVDPAGANEKLFF.

This chain links TRBV7-6 with TRBJ2-1; 11 bases line up with TRBD1. In germline, CDR1 is SGHVS, CDR2 FNYEAQ. The CDR3 runs to 16 residues. Germline trimming cut 5 bases from V and 9 bases from J; bases unmatched to any gene: 12. The CDR3 coding sequence is TGTGCCAGCAGCGCCGGGACAGGGGGACGCCTTTCTGAGCAGTTCTTC. Translated: CASSAGTGGRLSEQFF. Drawing the rest from reference TRBV7-6 and TRBJ2-1, the complete variable domain is GAGVSQSPRYKVTKRGQDVALRCDPISGHVSLYWYRQALGQGPEFLTYFNYEAQQDKSGLPNDRFSAERPEGSISTLTIQRTEQRDSAMYRCASSAGTGGRLSEQFFGPGTRLTVL.

This chain connects TRBV10-3 to TRBJ2-1; 14 bases are a match to TRBD2. The trim removed 6 bases at V and 8 bases at J, leaving 3 bases unmatched. The germline V gene has CDR1 ENHRY and CDR2 SYGVKD. The CDR3 extends over 14 amino acids. The CDR3 DNA follows: TGTGCCATCAGCTTGACTAGCGGGGGGGATGAGCAGTTCTTC. Its protein product is CAISLTSGGDEQFF.